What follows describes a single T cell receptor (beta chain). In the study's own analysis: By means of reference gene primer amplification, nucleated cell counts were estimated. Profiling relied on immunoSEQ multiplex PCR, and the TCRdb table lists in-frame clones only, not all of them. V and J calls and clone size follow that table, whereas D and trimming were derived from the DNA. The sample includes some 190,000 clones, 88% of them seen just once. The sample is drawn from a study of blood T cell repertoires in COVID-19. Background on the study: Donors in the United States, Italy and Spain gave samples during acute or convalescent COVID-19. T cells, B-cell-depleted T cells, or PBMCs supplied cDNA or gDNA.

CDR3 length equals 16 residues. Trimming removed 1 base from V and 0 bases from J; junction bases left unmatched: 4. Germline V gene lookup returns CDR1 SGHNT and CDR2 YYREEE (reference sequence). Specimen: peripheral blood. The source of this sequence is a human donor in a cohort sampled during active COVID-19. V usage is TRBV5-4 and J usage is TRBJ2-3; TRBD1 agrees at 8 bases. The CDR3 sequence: CASSLWRTGSTDTQYF. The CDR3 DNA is TGTGCCAGCAGCTTGTGGAGGACAGGGAGCACAGATACGCAGTATTTT.